The 21 T cell receptor beta chains presented below share a single source sample, sequenced in a study of CXCR3-negative and CXCR3-positive naive CD8 T cells. 5' RACE that incorporated UMI labels was used to prepare the TRB cDNA libraries. Reanalyzing the 5' RACE reads, TCRdb keeps one entry per CDR3 protein, without DNA. The repertoire table contains 75,000 to 100,000 distinct CDR3 sequences. Input material: naive CXCR3- CD8+ T cells from blood. Subset noted: CD45RO-CCR7+CD27+CD95- naive CD8+ T cells lacking CXCR3 (TNR3-). Source of these receptors: a human donor in good health. Some clones in this sample may be carry-over from other donors' samples.

The CDR3 sequence: CSVHTIQGTQYF. This chain uses TRBV29-1 with TRBJ2-5; with no DNA, the TCRdb D assignment of TRBD1 cannot be verified. CDR1 SQVTM and CDR2 ANQGSEA come from the germline V gene. The CDR3 length is 12 residues.

The V and J genes are TRBV28 and TRBJ2-3; as DNA is missing, the TRBD1 call by TCRdb cannot be tested. Per the germline V gene, CDR1 is MDHEN and CDR2 is SYDVKM. The CDR3 has 16 amino acids. CDR3 in amino acids: CASRGGQGRSTDTQYF.

This sequence joins TRBV19 and TRBJ2-1; checking the TCRdb D call of TRBD1 is not possible without DNA. CDR1 and CDR2 from the germline V gene are LNHDA and SQIVND (reference sequence). This CDR3 is built from 15 residues. The CDR3 spells CASSTGGSSYNEQFF.

The rearrangement joins TRBV5-1 to TRBJ1-1; TCRdb designates TRBD1, a call that cannot be tested without DNA. The germline CDR1 and CDR2 sequences are SGHRS and YFSETQ. CDR3 length: 15 residues. This CDR3 is CASSLLGQVNTEAFF.

The rearrangement links TRBV6-6 to TRBJ2-2; TCRdb's assignment of TRBD1 cannot be checked, as there is no DNA. The CDR3 contains 15 residues. Germline CDR1 and CDR2: MNHNY and SVGAGI (reference sequence). The CDR3 loop reads CASRDRGTNTGELFF.

J is TRBJ2-7 and V is TRBV5-1; the TCRdb call, TRBD2, lacks DNA for checking. CDR3 length: 15 amino acids. Germline CDR1 SGHRS, CDR2 YFSETQ. The CDR3: CASSSRLAGVYEQYF.

This chain joins TRBV12-3 or TRBV12-4 and TRBJ1-4. This CDR3 region has 14 residues. CDR3 amino acids: CASSLGPDHEKLFF.

This rearrangement joins TRBV29-1 to TRBJ2-3; without DNA, the TCRdb call of TRBD1 cannot be checked. From germline, CDR1 is SQVTM and CDR2 ANQGSEA. The CDR3 extends over 17 amino acids. The CDR3 sequence: CSVFTLRQGRIADTQYF.

The chain links TRBV12-3 or TRBV12-4 to TRBJ2-7; there is no DNA to check the TCRdb D call of TRBD1. CDR3 size: 14 residues. The CDR3 spells CASSIAGGIYEQYF.

The CDR3 loop is CASRTGFGTEAFF. The chain uses TRBV5-1 and TRBJ1-1; TCRdb gives TRBD1 as the D gene, but with no DNA this cannot be confirmed. The CDR3 is 13 amino acids. The germline gives CDR1 SGHRS, CDR2 YFSETQ.

V is TRBV7-6 and J is TRBJ2-1; the D gene TCRdb calls, TRBD2, cannot be checked with no DNA. The germline CDR1 and CDR2 sequences are SGHVS and FNYEAQ. The CDR3 is 17 residues long. The CDR3 reads CASSLAGLAGGNNEQFF.

The CDR3 spells CASSLMGLQETQYF. The chain uses TRBV7-8 and TRBJ2-5; TCRdb gives TRBD1 as the D gene, but with no DNA this cannot be confirmed. CDR3 length: 14 amino acids. The V gene's germline CDR1 is SGHVS and CDR2 FQNEAQ.

This chain connects TRBV6-6 to TRBJ2-1; TCRdb calls TRBD1, which cannot be checked without DNA. This CDR3 has 13 amino acids. Per the germline V gene, CDR1 is MNHNY and CDR2 is SVGAGI (reference sequence). This CDR3 reads CASSPVTVDEQFF.

The V gene is TRBV6-1, the J gene TRBJ2-1; the TRBD2 assignment by TCRdb is unverifiable without DNA. CDR1 and CDR2 (germline): MNHNS, SASEGT. The CDR3 extends over 14 amino acids. The CDR3 loop is CASSRDSSYNEQFF.

CDR3: CASSLLDSKNTEAFF. The V and J genes are TRBV5-6 and TRBJ1-1; TCRdb's D gene call, TRBD1, goes unchecked for lack of DNA. Germline lookup yields CDR1 SGHDT and CDR2 YYEEEE. This CDR3 contains 15 residues.

The rearrangement links TRBV5-1 to TRBJ2-1. Germline CDR1 reads SGHRS; CDR2 reads YFSETQ. This CDR3 comprises 15 residues. CDR3 protein: CASRQKGAAYNEQFF. The full variable domain, completed using reference TRBV5-1 and TRBJ2-1, is KAGVTQTPRYLIKTRGQQVTLSCSPISGHRSVSWYQQTPGQGLQFLFEYFSETQRNKGNFPGRFSGRQFSNSRSEMNVSTLELGDSALYLCASRQKGAAYNEQFFGPGTRLTVL.

The J gene is TRBJ2-7, the V gene TRBV29-1; TCRdb lists TRBD1, though no DNA is available to test this call. The CDR3 runs to 13 residues. Germline assignment: CDR1 SQVTM and CDR2 ANQGSEA. The CDR3 sequence is CSVEPGTGDEQYF.

The genes are TRBV19 and TRBJ2-1; TCRdb selects TRBD1, and the lack of DNA leaves this call unchecked. The V gene's germline CDR1 is LNHDA and CDR2 SQIVND (reference sequence). The CDR3 is 12 residues long. The CDR3 region is CASCQGPNEQFF.

The chain combines TRBV7-9 with TRBJ2-2; TCRdb's D call of TRBD1 is untestable without DNA. The CDR3 contains 14 residues. Germline lookup yields CDR1 SEHNR and CDR2 FQNEAQ (reference sequence). The CDR3 region is CASRRQGQTGELFF.

The V gene is TRBV7-8, the J gene TRBJ2-5; the TRBD1 assignment by TCRdb is unverifiable without DNA. The CDR3 contains 14 residues. Germline loops: CDR1 SGHVS, CDR2 FQNEAQ. CDR3 sequence reads: CASSLVRQGETQYF.

This chain links TRBV7-6 with TRBJ2-5; TCRdb's D gene call, TRBD1, goes unchecked for lack of DNA. This CDR3 has 13 amino acids. CDR1 SGHVS and CDR2 FNYEAQ come from the germline V gene. The CDR3: CASSSNRKETQYF. Looking up the rest from reference TRBV7-6 and TRBJ2-5 gives the full variable domain: GAGVSQSPRYKVTKRGQDVALRCDPISGHVSLYWYRQALGQGPEFLTYFNYEAQQDKSGLPNDRFSAERPEGSISTLTIQRTEQRDSAMYRCASSSNRKETQYFGPGTRLLVL.